This is a list of T cell receptor beta chains from one sample in a study of spatial heterogeneity in lung cancer. MiXCR, applied by TCRdb to the 5' RACE reads, yields one record per CDR3 protein. The table records 40,000 to 45,000 distinct CDR3 sequences, approximately 6.9% of them present only once. The sample consisted of PBMCs, taken at surgery. Source of these receptors: a female donor with early-stage non-small cell lung cancer. Both conserved end residues are part of each CDR3. D genes are given only for firm matches. Size is omitted from some rows. Given values are once, few, many or a class for expanded clones.

j_call v_call d_call clone_size cdr3_nt cdr3_aa
TRBJ1-1 TRBV6-2/TRBV6-3 . many TGTGCCAGCAGTCCAGGACAGCTCATGAACACTGAAGCTTTCTTT CASSPGQLMNTEAFF
TRBJ2-2 TRBV12-3/TRBV12-4 . many TGTGCCAGCAGACCCATCGGTGAGGGCGCCGTTAACACCGGGGAGCTGTTTTTT CASRPIGEGAVNTGELFF
TRBJ1-2 TRBV9 . few TGTGCCAGCAGCGTAGGAATTAACTATGGCTACACCTTC CASSVGINYGYTF
TRBJ2-6 TRBV7-9 . many TGTGCCAGCAGCCCAGGAGAGACTGGGGCCAACGTCCTGACTTTC CASSPGETGANVLTF
TRBJ1-6 TRBV20-1 . . TGCAGTGCTAGGCTCGGGGGGTCCTATAATTCACCCCTCCACTTT CSARLGGSYNSPLHF
TRBJ1-6 TRBV20-1 . many TGCAGTGCTAGGCCCTCCTATAATTCACCCCTCCACTTT CSARPSYNSPLHF
TRBJ2-7 TRBV11-1 . . TGTGCCAGCAGCTTATATGTCGGACCCTACGAGCAGTACTTC CASSLYVGPYEQYF
TRBJ1-3 TRBV2 . few TGTGCCAGCAGTACCGTAGTCCGCGGGTGGACCATATATTTT CASSTVVRGWTIYF
TRBJ2-3 TRBV19 TRBD2 many TGTGCCAGTAGGACGGGACTAGCGGGGGGAGATACGCAGTATTTT CASRTGLAGGDTQYF
TRBJ2-3 TRBV7-2 . many TGTGCCAGCAGCCTAACCGGGACTACAGATACGCAGTATTTT CASSLTGTTDTQYF
TRBJ2-3 TRBV4-3 . many TGCGCCAGCAGCCAAGAGACGGCAGCAGATACGCAGTATTTT CASSQETAADTQYF
TRBJ1-1 TRBV6-1 TRBD1 . TGTGCCAGCAGTGGAGGGACAGGGGGGACCCCTGAAGCTTTCTTT CASSGGTGGTPEAFF
TRBJ2-3 TRBV9 TRBD1 many TGTGCCAGCAGCGTCGGGACAGGGGGCGGCACAGATACGCAGTATTTT CASSVGTGGGTDTQYF
TRBJ2-3 TRBV10-1 . few TGCGCCAGCAGTGGGGCAATAAACACAGATACGCAGTATTTT CASSGAINTDTQYF
TRBJ1-2 TRBV9 TRBD1 many TGTGCCAGCAGTGAAGGGCGGGACAGGGGGACCTATGGCTACACCTTC CASSEGRDRGTYGYTF
TRBJ2-5 TRBV5-1 TRBD1 many TGCGCCAGCAGCTTGGTGGGACAGCGCCAAGAGACCCAGTACTTC CASSLVGQRQETQYF
TRBJ2-4 TRBV5-1 TRBD1 many TGCGCCAGCAGCTTGGCGAGGGACAGGGGAACCAAAAACATTCAGTACTTC CASSLARDRGTKNIQYF
TRBJ2-7 TRBV6-6 TRBD1 many TGTGCCAGCAGTTACGAACAGGGGGCTTATGAGCAGTACTTC CASSYEQGAYEQYF
TRBJ2-5 TRBV7-2 . few TGTGCCAGCAGGTCGATCGGGGGGCTCCAAGAGACCCAGTACTTC CASRSIGGLQETQYF
TRBJ1-3 TRBV5-1 . . TGCGCCAGCAGCCTATCGCCGGTGGAGGCGGGTGGAAACACCATATATTTT CASSLSPVEAGGNTIYF
TRBJ2-3 TRBV12-3/TRBV12-4 TRBD1 many TGTGCCAGCACCAGACAGGGTTCCACAGATACGCAGTATTTT CASTRQGSTDTQYF
TRBJ1-1 TRBV5-1 . many TGCGCCAGCAGCTATGGTGCCAACACTGAAGCTTTCTTT CASSYGANTEAFF
TRBJ1-1 TRBV9 . few TGTGCCAGCAGCGTAGCTCTGAACACTGAAGCTTTCTTT CASSVALNTEAFF
TRBJ2-4 TRBV29-1 . few TGCAGCGTTGAAGAGGGGACGGGACACTTAATTCAGTACTTC CSVEEGTGHLIQYF
TRBJ2-7 TRBV6-2/TRBV6-3 . . TGTGCCAGCAGTTACCCTCAGACAGGCTTCTACGAGCAGTACTTC CASSYPQTGFYEQYF
TRBJ1-5 TRBV10-3 TRBD1 many TGTGCCATCAGTGGGGGACAGGGGGGCGATCAGCCCCAGCATTTT CAISGGQGGDQPQHF
TRBJ2-3 TRBV7-8 TRBD2 many TGTGCCAGCAGCTTAGTGGCGGGGGGGCTAAATACGCAGTATTTT CASSLVAGGLNTQYF
TRBJ1-1 TRBV10-2 . many TGCGCCAGCAGTGAGCGATCGACCGGGCCTGGGGCTTTCTTT CASSERSTGPGAFF
TRBJ1-1 TRBV7-9 . . TGTGCCAGCAGCCTGGGACACCCGAACACTGAAGCTTTCTTT CASSLGHPNTEAFF
TRBJ2-3 TRBV2 TRBD1 once TGTGCCAGCAGTGGGACAGGGGGAAGGAGGGATACGCAGTATTTT CASSGTGGRRDTQYF
TRBJ1-3 TRBV10-3 . . TGTGCCATCCCGGGAGGAAACACCATATATTTT CAIPGGNTIYF
TRBJ1-1 TRBV7-9 TRBD1 many TGTGCCAGCAGCTCACAGGGGCCCACTGAAGCTTTCTTT CASSSQGPTEAFF
TRBJ1-1 TRBV5-4 TRBD1 many TGTGCCAGCAGCTCAGGCGGGACAGGGAGCCGGACTGAAGCTTTCTTT CASSSGGTGSRTEAFF
TRBJ2-1 TRBV11-2 TRBD2 few TGTGCCAGCAGCCCCTTTCTGGCTAGCGGGGTCAATGAGCAGTTCTTC CASSPFLASGVNEQFF
TRBJ2-1 TRBV7-3 . . TGTGCCAGCAGCTCCCGCAGGAGTAACAATGAGCAGTTCTTC CASSSRRSNNEQFF
TRBJ2-6 TRBV5-1 . many TGCGCCAGCAGCTTGATAGTAGCTGGGGCCAACGTCCTGACTTTC CASSLIVAGANVLTF
TRBJ1-4 TRBV9 TRBD1 few TGTGCCAGCAACCCCGGGACAGCAAATGAAAAACTGTTTTTT CASNPGTANEKLFF
TRBJ1-2 TRBV9 TRBD1 . TGTGCCAGCAGCGCCTATGGCGGACAGGCTAACTATGGCTGCACCTTC CASSAYGGQANYGCTF
TRBJ2-3 TRBV15 . . TGTGCCACCAGCAGACCGACAGGACTCACAGATACGCAGTATTTT CATSRPTGLTDTQYF
TRBJ1-5 TRBV12-3/TRBV12-4 TRBD1 few TGTGCCAGCAGGACCGGACAGGGGAACAATCAGCCCCAGCATTTT CASRTGQGNNQPQHF
TRBJ1-5 TRBV7-2 . many TGTGCCAGCAGCTTAGTTTCGGGGGTCAGCAATCAGCCCCAGCATTTT CASSLVSGVSNQPQHF
TRBJ2-5 TRBV20-1 . few TGCAGTGCCCTTTGGGAGGGGGGGCAAGAGACCCAGTACTTC CSALWEGGQETQYF
TRBJ2-5 TRBV15 TRBD1 many TGTGCCACCAGCAGAGATACGGGACAGCAAGAGACCCAGTACTTC CATSRDTGQQETQYF
TRBJ1-1 TRBV18 . many TGTGCCAGCTCGGAGGGGTTTGGGAACACTGAAGCTTTCTTT CASSEGFGNTEAFF
TRBJ2-5 TRBV12-3/TRBV12-4 . many TGTGCCAGCAGGGCAGGGGAGACCCAGTACTTC CASRAGETQYF
TRBJ2-1 TRBV27 . many TGTGCCAGCAGGCCACAGGGTAGCTCCTACAATGAGCAGTTCTTC CASRPQGSSYNEQFF
TRBJ2-2 TRBV28 TRBD2 many TGTGCCAGCATGGGTAGCGGGGCTGGCGGGGAGCTGTTTTTT CASMGSGAGGELFF
TRBJ2-2 TRBV6-2/TRBV6-3 TRBD2 . TGTGCCAGCAGTTACTCGCGGGGGGGCCGCACCGGGGAGCTGTTTTTT CASSYSRGGRTGELFF
TRBJ2-1 TRBV2 . many TGTGCCTTTCCTGCCTACAATGAGCAGTTCTTC CAFPAYNEQFF
TRBJ2-7 TRBV27 TRBD1 many TGTGCCAGCAGTCGCCCGGGACAGGTTTACGAGCAGTACTTC CASSRPGQVYEQYF
TRBJ2-4 TRBV12-3/TRBV12-4 TRBD1 . TGTGCCAGCAGGCCCGGGACAGGGAAAAACATTCAGTACTTC CASRPGTGKNIQYF
TRBJ2-3 TRBV27 . many TGTGCCAGCAGACCCAACAGGGACACAGATACGCAGTATTTT CASRPNRDTDTQYF
TRBJ2-1 TRBV5-6 TRBD1 many TGTGCCAGCAGCATACGCACAGGGGTTACGCAAAACAATGAGCAGTTCTTC CASSIRTGVTQNNEQFF
TRBJ1-2 TRBV25-1 . few TGTGCCAGCAGTGGGAGAGGCTGGGAAAACTATGGCTACACCTTC CASSGRGWENYGYTF
TRBJ2-6 TRBV6-5 TRBD2 few TGTGCCAGCAGTCCCCGGGAGGGGGTCTCTGGGGCCAACGTCCTGACTTTC CASSPREGVSGANVLTF
TRBJ2-1 TRBV25-1 TRBD2 many TGTGCCAGCAGTGCTCCTGGGGGGGTCACCGAGCAGTTCTTC CASSAPGGVTEQFF
TRBJ1-1 TRBV7-9 . . TGTGGCTGGAGGAGGGGGAACACTGAAGCTTTCTTT CGWRRGNTEAFF
TRBJ2-7 TRBV12-3/TRBV12-4 TRBD1 medium-sized TGTGCCAGCAGTTTTAGGACAGGGAAGTACGAGCAGTACTTC CASSFRTGKYEQYF